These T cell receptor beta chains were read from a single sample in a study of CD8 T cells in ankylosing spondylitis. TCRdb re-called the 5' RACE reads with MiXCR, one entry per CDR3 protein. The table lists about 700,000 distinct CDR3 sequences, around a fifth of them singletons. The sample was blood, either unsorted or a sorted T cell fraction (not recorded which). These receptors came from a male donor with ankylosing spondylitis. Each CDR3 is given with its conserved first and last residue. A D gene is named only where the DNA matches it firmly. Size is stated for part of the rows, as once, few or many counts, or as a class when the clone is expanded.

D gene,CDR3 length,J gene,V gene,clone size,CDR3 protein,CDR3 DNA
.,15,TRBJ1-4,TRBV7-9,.,CASSLEEDVNEKLFF,TGTGCCAGCAGCTTAGAGGAGGACGTTAATGAAAAACTGTTTTTT
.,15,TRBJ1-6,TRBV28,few,CASSKLLITGSPLHF,TGTGCCAGCAGCAAACTTCTAATAACAGGTTCACCCCTCCACTTT
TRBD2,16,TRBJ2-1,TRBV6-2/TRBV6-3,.,CASSYSGGGELHEQFF,TGTGCCAGCAGTTACTCTGGGGGGGGTGAACTCCATGAGCAGTTCTTC
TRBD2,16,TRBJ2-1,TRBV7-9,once,CASTRLGGGEYNEQFF,TGTGCCAGCACCCGCCTCGGCGGGGGGGAGTACAATGAGCAGTTCTTC
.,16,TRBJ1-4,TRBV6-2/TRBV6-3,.,CASSIRDTGLGPKLFF,TGTGCCAGCAGCATCCGGGACACCGGTCTCGGACCCAAACTGTTTTTT
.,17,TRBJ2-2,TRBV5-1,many,CASSLGDSGLNTGELFF,TGCGCCAGCAGCTTGGGGGACTCGGGACTTAACACCGGGGAGCTGTTTTTT
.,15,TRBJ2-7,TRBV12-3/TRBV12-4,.,CASSLRAGARNEQYF,TGTGCCAGCAGTTTACGGGCGGGGGCAAGGAACGAGCAGTACTTC
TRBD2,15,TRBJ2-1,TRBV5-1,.,CASSGTSGGLVEQFF,TGCGCCAGCAGCGGGACTAGCGGGGGGCTTGTTGAGCAGTTCTTC
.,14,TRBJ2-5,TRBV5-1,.,CASSRTADIETQYF,TGCGCCAGCAGCCGGACGGCAGACATTGAGACCCAGTACTTC
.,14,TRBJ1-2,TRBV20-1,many,CSADSGGNGYGYTF,TGCAGTGCTGATTCAGGAGGGAACGGCTATGGCTACACCTTC
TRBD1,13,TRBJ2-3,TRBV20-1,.,CSARGRGLDTQYF,TGCAGTGCTAGGGGCAGGGGGCTGGATACGCAGTATTTT
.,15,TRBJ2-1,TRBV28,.,CASSDSGVNPFEQFF,TGTGCCAGCAGTGATTCAGGAGTCAACCCTTTTGAGCAGTTCTTC
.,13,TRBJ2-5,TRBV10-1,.,CASSTNIQETQYF,TGCGCCAGCAGTACGAACATCCAAGAGACCCAGTACTTC
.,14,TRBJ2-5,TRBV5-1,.,CASSLDRLGETQYF,TGCGCCAGCAGCTTGGACAGGTTAGGAGAGACCCAGTACTTC
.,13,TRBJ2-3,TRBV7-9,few,CASSLGDSDTQYF,TGTGCCAGCAGCTTAGGGGATTCGGATACGCAGTATTTT
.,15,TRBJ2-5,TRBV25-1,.,CASSELVVGRETQYF,TGTGCCAGCAGTGAATTGGTGGTTGGGCGGGAGACCCAGTACTTC
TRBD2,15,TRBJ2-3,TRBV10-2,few,CASSGSGGARDTQYF,TGCGCCAGCAGCGGTAGCGGGGGGGCGAGGGATACGCAGTATTTT
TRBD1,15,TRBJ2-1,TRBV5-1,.,CASSSQGVNTNEQFF,TGCGCCAGCAGCTCACAGGGGGTGAACACGAATGAGCAGTTCTTC
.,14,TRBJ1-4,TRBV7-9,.,CASSLDGGGEKLFF,TGTGCCAGCAGCTTGGACGGGGGTGGTGAAAAACTGTTTTTT
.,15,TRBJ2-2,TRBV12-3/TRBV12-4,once,CASASQGRNTGELFF,TGTGCCAGCGCGTCTCAGGGCCGGAACACCGGGGAGCTGTTTTTT
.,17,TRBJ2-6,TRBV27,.,CASSPGRVGSGANVLTF,TGTGCCAGCAGCCCGGGCAGGGTAGGGTCTGGGGCCAACGTCCTGACTTTC
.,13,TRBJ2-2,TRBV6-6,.,CASSHPNSGELFF,TGTGCCAGCAGCCACCCTAATTCCGGGGAGCTGTTTTTT
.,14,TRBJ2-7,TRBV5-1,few,CASAEWGNSYEQYF,TGCGCCAGCGCGGAGTGGGGGAACAGCTACGAGCAGTACTTC
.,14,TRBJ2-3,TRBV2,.,CASSPTAGGDTQYF,TGTGCCAGCAGTCCCACAGCAGGCGGAGATACGCAGTATTTT
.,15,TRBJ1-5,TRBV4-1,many,CASSQDTGSNQPQHF,TGTGCCAGCAGCCAAGACACCGGTAGCAATCAGCCCCAGCATTTT
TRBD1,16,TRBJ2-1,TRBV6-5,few,CASSYGGTGTHHEQFF,TGTGCCAGCAGTTACGGGGGGACAGGGACACACCATGAGCAGTTCTTC
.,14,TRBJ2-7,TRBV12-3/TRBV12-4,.,CASSSPGRIYEQYF,TGTGCCAGCAGTTCCCCGGGACGGATCTACGAGCAGTACTTC
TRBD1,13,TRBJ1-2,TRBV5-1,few,CASRTGLDYGYTF,TGCGCCAGCCGGACAGGGTTAGACTATGGCTACACCTTC
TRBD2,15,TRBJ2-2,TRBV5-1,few,CASSSDSGPTGELFF,TGCGCCAGCAGCTCTGATAGCGGGCCCACCGGGGAGCTGTTTTTT
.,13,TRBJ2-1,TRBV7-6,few,CASSLVPSSEQFF,TGTGCCAGCAGCTTAGTCCCTAGTAGTGAGCAGTTCTTC
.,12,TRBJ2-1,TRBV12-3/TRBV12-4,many,CASQGAYNEQFF,TGTGCCAGCCAGGGAGCCTACAATGAGCAGTTCTTC
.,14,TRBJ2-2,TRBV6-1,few,CASSEIQGTGELFF,TGTGCCAGCAGTGAAATACAGGGAACCGGGGAGCTGTTTTTT
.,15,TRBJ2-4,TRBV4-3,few,CASSQGGTQSVIQYF,TGCGCCAGCAGCCAAGGTGGTACACAGTCGGTCATTCAGTACTTC
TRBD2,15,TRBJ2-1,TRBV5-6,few,CASSPASGNYNEQFF,TGTGCCAGCAGCCCCGCCAGCGGGAACTACAATGAGCAGTTCTTC
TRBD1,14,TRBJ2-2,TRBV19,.,CASSDRAGTGELFF,TGTGCCAGTAGCGACAGGGCAGGCACCGGGGAGCTGTTTTTT
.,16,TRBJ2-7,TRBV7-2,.,CASSLVVAVLWNEQYF,TGTGCCAGCAGCTTAGTTGTGGCTGTCCTCTGGAACGAGCAGTACTTC
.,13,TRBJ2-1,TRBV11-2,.,CASSLERRGEQFF,TGTGCCAGCAGCTTAGAGCGGAGAGGGGAGCAGTTCTTC
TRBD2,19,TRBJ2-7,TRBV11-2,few,CASSLVEFPGLGSTYEQYF,TGTGCCAGCAGCTTAGTTGAATTCCCGGGACTAGGGAGTACCTACGAGCAGTACTTC
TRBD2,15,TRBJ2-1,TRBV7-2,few,CASSLSGRASNEQFF,TGTGCCAGCAGCTTATCCGGGAGGGCCTCCAATGAGCAGTTCTTC
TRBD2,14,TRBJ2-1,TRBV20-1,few,CSASHAGDLNEQFF,TGCAGTGCTAGTCATGCGGGAGATTTGAATGAGCAGTTCTTC
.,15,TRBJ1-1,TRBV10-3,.,CAISHTVRTNTEAFF,TGTGCCATCAGTCACACCGTGAGGACGAACACTGAAGCTTTCTTT
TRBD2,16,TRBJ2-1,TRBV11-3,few,CASSAPGLAGAGQQFF,TGTGCCAGCAGCGCACCGGGACTAGCGGGAGCGGGTCAGCAGTTCTTC
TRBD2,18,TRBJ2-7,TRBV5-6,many,CASSLYGRAFLSSYEQYF,TGTGCCAGCAGCTTGTACGGGAGGGCCTTTTTGAGCTCCTACGAGCAGTACTTC
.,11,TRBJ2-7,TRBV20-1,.,CSASGDYEQYF,TGCAGTGCTAGTGGAGACTACGAGCAGTACTTC
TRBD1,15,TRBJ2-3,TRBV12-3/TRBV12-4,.,CASSKGQGKGYTQYF,TGTGCCAGCAGTAAAGGACAGGGGAAGGGATATACGCAGTATTTT
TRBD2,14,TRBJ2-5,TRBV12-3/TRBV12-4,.,CASSKGLVSETQYF,TGTGCCAGCAGTAAGGGACTAGTGAGCGAGACCCAGTACTTC
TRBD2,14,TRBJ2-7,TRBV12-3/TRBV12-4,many,CASSTLAGPYEQYF,TGTGCCAGCAGTACCCTAGCGGGTCCGTACGAGCAGTACTTC
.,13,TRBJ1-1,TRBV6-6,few,CASSSPGYGEAFF,TGTGCCAGCAGTTCGCCAGGGTATGGTGAAGCTTTCTTT
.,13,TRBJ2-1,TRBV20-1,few,CSARDSYYNEQFF,TGCAGTGCTAGGGACAGCTATTACAATGAGCAGTTCTTC
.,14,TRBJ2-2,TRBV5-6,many,CASSLTGYTGELFF,TGTGCCAGCAGCTTGACTGGGTACACCGGGGAGCTGTTTTTT
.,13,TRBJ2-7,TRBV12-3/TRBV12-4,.,CASSSLDISQQYF,TGTGCCAGCAGTTCCCTGGACATTTCCCAGCAGTACTTC
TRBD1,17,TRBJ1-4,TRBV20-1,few,CSARVPGTDALSEKLFF,TGCAGTGCTAGAGTCCCCGGGACAGACGCTTTGAGTGAAAAACTGTTTTTT
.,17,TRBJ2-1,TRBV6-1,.,CASSMGVAGAFYNEQFF,TGTGCCAGCTCCATGGGAGTGGCGGGGGCCTTTTACAATGAGCAGTTCTTC